This TCR beta chain is from a study of blood T cell repertoires in COVID-19 (dated by TCRdb to 2020 to 2021). About the investigation overall: Samples covering the acute and convalescent phases of COVID-19 were provided by collaborators in the United States, Italy and Spain. Sample metadata almost always included a de-identified subject ID, COVID-19 status, age in years and sex. The repertoires were released in a freely available public database meant as a resource for research on the immune response to SARS-CoV-2. Samples were obtained from the ongoing ImmuneRACE study (first 160 participants) and from 1,254 subjects provided by 6 global collaborators. The material from the prospective study consisted of cDNA or gDNA derived from T cells, B-cell-depleted T cells, or PBMCs. The dataset comprised deeply sampled blood TCRbeta repertoires from subjects exposed to, actively infected with, or recovered from COVID-19. Where available, HLA class I and class II types were obtained from metadata supplied by the sample provider rather than from assay-based typing. Broad study findings and their caveats: Clinical and demographic metadata were provided uncurated, with the amount varying by source and participant.

Samples from volunteer blood donors who had recovered from COVID-19 were contributed by a second Seattle source. Each collaborating institution followed its own protocols to collect whole blood in K2EDTA tubes. For TCRbeta analysis, collaborators shipped samples in one of three forms: frozen whole blood, isolated PBMCs, or DNA extracted from either of those sample types. The germline V gene gives CDR1 as SNHLY and CDR2 as FYNNEI. At the junction V is shortened by 6 bases and J by 3 bases, with 11 bases in between. The CDR3 holds 13 amino acids from the cysteine to the phenylalanine. Only the CDR3 region is kept as DNA, spanning 39 bases read in frame from base 1. TCRbeta CDR3 regions were amplified from genomic DNA using the immunoSEQ Assay, a bias-controlled multiplex PCR. Concerning the study's data processing: The number of nucleated cells in each sample was estimated from the amplification of reference gene primers within the assay. To quantify the absolute abundance of each unique TCRbeta CDR3 rearrangement, sequence reads were collapsed and filtered. For each sample, productive Simpson clonality was calculated as the square root of Simpson's diversity index over productive rearrangements. The clones in this table, taken by TCRdb from immuneACCESS, are in-frame only. Not every clone is retained; where verified, under half of the shortfall comes from an unresolved V gene, and the cause of the rest is unknown. Clonal size and the V and J genes are those of that table, whereas D and trimming came from the DNA. This sample is represented by around 200,000 clones; more than 75% of them were singletons. Approximately 0.88% of the sample is held by the ten biggest clonotypes.

Worth noting for this clone: Its cognate antigen has yet to be identified. The record has no base qualities; no much larger clone is one base away.

The V and J genes are TRBV2 and TRBJ1-1; the best D guess is TRBD1, with 6 bases matching. The sequence came from a woman aged 18-35 years who had recovered from COVID-19. Material: peripheral blood. CDR3 region: CASSRQAHTEAFF. The DNA reads TGTGCCAGCAGCCGACAGGCCCACACTGAAGCTTTCTTT.